In this sample, the clone carrying this T cell receptor (beta chain) turned up once. The sample is drawn from a study of shared clonotypes between healthy human individuals. Clones were sequenced by immunoSEQ multiplex PCR, and TCRdb holds only the in-frame ones, with some missing. The profile covers 2 million to 2.5 million clones, with roughly 92% appearing a single time and 0.37% taken by the ten largest. The sequenced sample consisted of naive CD4+ T cells from PBMCs. Subset here: CD45RA+ positively selected. The clonotype was recovered from a man younger than 35 in good health. Some clones in this sample may be carry-over from other donors' samples.

The CDR3 nucleotides read TGTGCCAGCAGCGGGACTAGCGGCCACGAGCAGTACTTC. Encoded protein: CASSGTSGHEQYF. This chain links TRBV2 with TRBJ2-7, with 11 bases fitting TRBD2. The junction had 3 bases not matched to a gene; V was cut back by 6 bases and J by 5 bases. The length of the CDR3 is 13 residues. The germline CDR1 and CDR2 sequences are SNHLY and FYNNEI.